This T cell receptor (beta chain) is drawn from a study of blood T cell repertoires in COVID-19. Per the original data handling: From reference gene primer amplification, estimates of nucleated cell counts were derived. Profiled with immunoSEQ multiplex PCR; TCRdb holds only in-frame clones, not every one. The DNA gave D and trimming, while V, J and clone size come from that table. The table lists about 400,000 clones, roughly 90% of them singletons. V shed 4 bases and J shed 6 bases, with 16 bases lying between them. This CDR3 spans 14 amino acids. Looked up from germline, CDR1 is LNHDA and CDR2 is SQIVND (reference sequence).

This chain joins TRBV19 and TRBJ2-7; D is possibly TRBD1 (6 bases). The receptor's source is a man aged 35-49 years with acute or convalescent COVID-19. Material for sequencing was peripheral blood. For the CDR3, the DNA is TGTGCCAGTAGTACTTCAGGGGCAGCCTTCGAGCAGTACTTC. It is translated as CASSTSGAAFEQYF.